A single sample is the source of the 5 T cell receptor beta chains below, sequenced in a study of vaccination effects on CD4 cells after COVID-19. Antigens for these TCRs are unknown. Assay used: immunoSEQ multiplex PCR; TCRdb lists only in-frame clones, some missing. The repertoire has roughly 68,000 clones, just over 70% of them found once; the top ten carry under 30%. Following culture for under 12 days, CD4+ T cells were isolated. Sequences were derived from CD4+ T cells from PBMCs cultured without peptide, sampled before COVID-19 vaccination. These TCRs come from a human donor who had a prior SARS-CoV-2 infection.

The rearrangement uses TRBV5-1 and TRBJ2-1; D is perhaps TRBD1 or TRBD2 (5 bases each). From germline, CDR1 is SGHRS and CDR2 YFSETQ. Trimming cost V 0 bases and J 5 bases, with 15 bases left between them. The CDR3 contains 16 residues. The CDR3 loop reads CASSLALGEKHNEQFF. In DNA, the CDR3 is TGCGCCAGCAGCTTGGCGTTGGGGGAGAAACACAATGAGCAGTTCTTC.

This clone has more than one count but fewer than ten. This CDR3 is CASSFQGNLLRDTQYF. CDR3 sequence (DNA): TGTGCCAGCAGCTTCCAAGGTAATCTCCTGAGAGATACGCAGTATTTT. The chain couples TRBV13 to TRBJ2-3; D unclear. The germline CDR1 and CDR2 sequences are PRHDT and FYEKMQ (reference sequence). This CDR3 contains 16 residues. The V and J ends lost 3 bases and 5 bases respectively, with 18 bases between them.

The chain carries TRBV5-6 and TRBJ2-1; no clear D gene. The V gene's germline CDR1 is SGHDT and CDR2 YYEEEE. The V and J ends lost 2 bases and 7 bases respectively, with 4 bases between them. This CDR3 has 11 amino acids. DNA for the CDR3: TGTGCCAGCAGCTTATGGAATGAGCAGTTCTTC. This gives the protein CASSLWNEQFF.

As concerns this clone: The junction does not match germline at one end; this may be a read error. The rearrangement links TRBV6-2 or TRBV6-3 to TRBJ1-2; a weak D match, TRBD1 (5 bases). The CDR3 sequence is 13 residues long. Germline V gives CDR1 MNHEY, CDR2 SVGEGT. Here the CDR3 DNA reads TGTGCCAGCAGTTATTACCGGGACTCCCCCGCGTTTTTC. It encodes CASSYYRDSPAFF.

This chain links TRBV27 with TRBJ1-5; D might be TRBD1 (6 bases). The CDR3 is 17 amino acids. Germline loops: CDR1 MNHEY, CDR2 SMNVEV (reference sequence). Between the trimmed V and J ends, which lost 0 bases and 1 base, there was a span of 13 bases. In nucleotides, the CDR3 is TGTGCCAGCAGTTTATCGATCCCCAGGGGAAGCAATCAGCCCCAGCATTTT. It encodes CASSLSIPRGSNQPQHF.